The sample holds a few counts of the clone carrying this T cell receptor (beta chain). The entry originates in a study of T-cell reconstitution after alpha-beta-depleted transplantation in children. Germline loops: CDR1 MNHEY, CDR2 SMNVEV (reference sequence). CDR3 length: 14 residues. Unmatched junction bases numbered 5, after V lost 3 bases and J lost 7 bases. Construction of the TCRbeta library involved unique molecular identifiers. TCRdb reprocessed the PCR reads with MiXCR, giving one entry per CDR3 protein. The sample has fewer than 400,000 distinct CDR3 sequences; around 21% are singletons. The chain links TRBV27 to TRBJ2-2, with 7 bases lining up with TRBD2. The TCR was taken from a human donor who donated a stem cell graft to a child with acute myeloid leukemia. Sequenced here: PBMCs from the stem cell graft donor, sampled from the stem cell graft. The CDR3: CASSFCGSSGELFF. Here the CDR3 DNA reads TGTGCCAGCAGTTTCTGCGGGAGTAGCGGGGAGCTGTTTTTT.